The clone carrying this T cell receptor (beta chain) has a single count. The data derive from a study of technical replicates of blood from a few donors. TCRdb's table, derived via immunoSEQ multiplex PCR, lists solely in-frame clones and lacks some. Of roughly 72,000 clones in the sample, around 96% were seen once. CDR1 and CDR2 (germline): MNHEY, SVGAGI. This CDR3 is built from 14 residues. V shed 5 bases and J shed 3 bases, with 11 bases lying between them. The rearrangement joins TRBV6-5 to TRBJ1-5, with D tentatively TRBD1 (6 bases). Sequences were obtained from T cells isolated from PBMCs. The receptor was derived from a human donor in good health. CDR3 protein: CASSLRDTNQPQHF. The CDR3 nucleotides are TGTGCCAGCAGTCTACGGGACACCAATCAGCCCCAGCATTTT.